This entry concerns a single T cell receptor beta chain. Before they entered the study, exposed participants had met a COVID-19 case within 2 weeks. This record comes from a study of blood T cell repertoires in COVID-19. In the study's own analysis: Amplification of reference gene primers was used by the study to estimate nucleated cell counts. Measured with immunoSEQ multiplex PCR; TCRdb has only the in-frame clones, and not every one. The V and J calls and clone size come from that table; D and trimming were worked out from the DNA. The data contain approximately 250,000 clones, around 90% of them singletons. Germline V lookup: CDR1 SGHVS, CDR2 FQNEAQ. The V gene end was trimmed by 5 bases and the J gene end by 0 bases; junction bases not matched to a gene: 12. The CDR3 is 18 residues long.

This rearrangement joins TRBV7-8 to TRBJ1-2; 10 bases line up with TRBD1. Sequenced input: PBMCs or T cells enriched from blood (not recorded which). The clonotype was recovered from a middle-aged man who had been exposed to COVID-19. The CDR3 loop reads CASSTGTGEGSANYGYTF. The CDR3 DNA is TGTGCCAGCAGCACTGGGACAGGGGAAGGATCGGCTAACTATGGCTACACCTTC. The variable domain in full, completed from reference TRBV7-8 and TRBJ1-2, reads GAGVSQSPRYKVAKRGQDVALRCDPISGHVSLFWYQQALGQGPEFLTYFQNEAQLDKSGLPSDRFFAERPEGSVSTLKIQRTQQEDSAVYLCASSTGTGEGSANYGYTFGSGTRLTVV.